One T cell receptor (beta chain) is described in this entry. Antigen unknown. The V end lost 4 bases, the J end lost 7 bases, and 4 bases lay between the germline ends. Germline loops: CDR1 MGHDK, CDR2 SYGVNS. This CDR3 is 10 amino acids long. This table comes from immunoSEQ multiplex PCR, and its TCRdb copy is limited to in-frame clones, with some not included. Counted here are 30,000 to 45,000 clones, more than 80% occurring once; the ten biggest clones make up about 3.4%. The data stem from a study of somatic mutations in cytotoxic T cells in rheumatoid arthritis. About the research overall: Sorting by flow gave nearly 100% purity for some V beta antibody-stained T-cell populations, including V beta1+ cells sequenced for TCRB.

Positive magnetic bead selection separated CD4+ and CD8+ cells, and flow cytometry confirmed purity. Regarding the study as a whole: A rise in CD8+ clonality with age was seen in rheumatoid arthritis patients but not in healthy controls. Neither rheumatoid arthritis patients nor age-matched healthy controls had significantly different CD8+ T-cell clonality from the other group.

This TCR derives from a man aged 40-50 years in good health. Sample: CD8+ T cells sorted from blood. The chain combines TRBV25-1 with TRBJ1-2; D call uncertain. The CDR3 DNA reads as TGTGCCAGCAGTGGTCCTGGCTACACCTTC. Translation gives CASSGPGYTF.